Sequencing of this T cell receptor beta chain was carried out in a study of monozygotic twins with inflammatory bowel disease. Concerning this clonotype itself: As yet, its antigen is unknown.

Germline V gene data show CDR1 as LNHDA and CDR2 as SQIVND (reference sequence). The CDR3 loop spans 14 amino acids. The draw for each donor consisted of a single 2.5 ml blood sample. Study-wide points: Other individuals had fewer clonotypes in common with IBD patients than with healthy twins, especially with disease activity.

Reanalyzing the 5' RACE reads, TCRdb keeps one entry per CDR3 protein, without DNA. This sample's table has about 420,000 distinct CDR3 sequences. The chain recombines TRBV19 with TRBJ1-5; TCRdb designates TRBD1, a call that cannot be tested without DNA. Source material: blood. The clonotype originates from a human donor with ulcerative colitis or Crohn's disease, or a healthy co-twin of an affected twin (not recorded which). CDR3 region: CASSRGQHNQPQHF.